A selection of T cell receptor beta chains follows, all from one sample in a study of T cell responses to AZD1222 COVID-19 vaccine. Some clones are missing from TCRdb's copy, which holds only in-frame ones; the method was immunoSEQ multiplex PCR. Here the sample spans under 45,000 clones, 85% to 90% being singletons. The sample here was peripheral blood, taken on day 0 of AZD1222 vaccination. Receptors were obtained from an adult in good health. The CDR3 runs from the conserved cysteine through the conserved F or W. Each record gives: clone size, V gene, J gene, D gene, CDR3 DNA, CDR3 protein. A D gene is named only where the DNA matches it firmly. Clone size appears in some rows only: once, few, many, or a class for an expanded clone.

>-|TRBV27|TRBJ2-7|TRBD2
TGTGCCAGCAGCGATTGGGCGGGAGGGTACGAGCAGTACTTC
CASSDWAGGYEQYF
>-|TRBV6-1|TRBJ1-2|TRBD1
TGTGCCAGCAGTGAAGGACAGGGGCGAGGCTACACCTTC
CASSEGQGRGYTF
>few|TRBV6-4|TRBJ2-1|-
TGTGCCAGCAGTGACGGAGCGGGACAGTCCAATGAGCAGTTCTTC
CASSDGAGQSNEQFF
>-|TRBV7-2|TRBJ2-3|TRBD2
TGTGCCAGCAGCTTCAGGACTAGCGGGGGACTAAGCACAGATACGCAGTATTTT
CASSFRTSGGLSTDTQYF
>-|TRBV11-2|TRBJ1-1|-
TGTGCCAGCAGACAGGGACGGTTTATGAACACTGAAGCTTTCTTT
CASRQGRFMNTEAFF
>-|TRBV28|TRBJ1-1|-
TGTGCCAGCAGTAGGGGACGGGAAGCTTTCTTT
CASSRGREAFF
>-|TRBV7-9|TRBJ2-2|-
TGTGCCAGCAGCCTCCGGGGCACGAACACCGGGGAGCTGTTTTTT
CASSLRGTNTGELFF
>-|TRBV2|TRBJ1-1|TRBD1
TGTGCCAGCAGTTCCCAACAGGGGGTTACTGAAGCTTTCTTT
CASSSQQGVTEAFF
>-|TRBV6-5|TRBJ2-2|-
TGTGCCAGCTGCCGGTTTACAGGCACCGGGGAGCTGTTTTTT
CASCRFTGTGELFF
>once|TRBV3-1/TRBV3-2|TRBJ1-2|-
TGTGCCAGCAGCTCCCAGTCAGGGTCCTATGGCTACACCTTC
CASSSQSGSYGYTF
>-|TRBV27|TRBJ2-7|-
TGTGCCAGCAGTTTAAAGGGGGCCTACGAGCAGTACTTC
CASSLKGAYEQYF
>-|TRBV3-1/TRBV3-2|TRBJ1-1|-
TGTGCCAGCAGCCCCTACCAAGGGCACACTGAAGCTTTCTTT
CASSPYQGHTEAFF
>few|TRBV20-1|TRBJ2-1|-
TGCAGTGCTAGGTACTACAATGAGCAGTTCTTC
CSARYYNEQFF
>few|TRBV6-4|TRBJ2-2|-
TGTGCCAGCAGTGACTCAACGACGGGAGAGCACGGGGAGCTGTTTTTT
CASSDSTTGEHGELFF
>-|TRBV6-2/TRBV6-3|TRBJ2-1|-
TGTGCCAGCAGTTACTCCCGCTTGCAGCGGTTCTCCAGCTCCTACAATGAGCAGTTCTTC
CASSYSRLQRFSSSYNEQFF
>-|TRBV11-2|TRBJ2-2|-
TGTGCCAGAAAACGGGGCAAAACAAGCCGGAACACCGGGGAGCTGTTTTTT
CARKRGKTSRNTGELFF
>-|TRBV6-2/TRBV6-3|TRBJ2-7|TRBD2
TGTGCCAGCAGTTACGAGTGGAGCGGGAGACGGTACGAGCAGTACTTC
CASSYEWSGRRYEQYF
>-|TRBV14|TRBJ1-2|-
TGTGCCAGCAGCCAACGTGTAAGCGGCTATGGCTACACCTTC
CASSQRVSGYGYTF
>-|TRBV6-2/TRBV6-3|TRBJ2-7|TRBD2
TGTGCCAGCAGTTACAAGGCTAGCGGGAGTTACGAGCAGTACTTC
CASSYKASGSYEQYF
>-|TRBV10-2|TRBJ2-6|-
TGCGCCAGCAGTGGAACAGGGTCGGGGGCCAACGTCCTGACTTTC
CASSGTGSGANVLTF